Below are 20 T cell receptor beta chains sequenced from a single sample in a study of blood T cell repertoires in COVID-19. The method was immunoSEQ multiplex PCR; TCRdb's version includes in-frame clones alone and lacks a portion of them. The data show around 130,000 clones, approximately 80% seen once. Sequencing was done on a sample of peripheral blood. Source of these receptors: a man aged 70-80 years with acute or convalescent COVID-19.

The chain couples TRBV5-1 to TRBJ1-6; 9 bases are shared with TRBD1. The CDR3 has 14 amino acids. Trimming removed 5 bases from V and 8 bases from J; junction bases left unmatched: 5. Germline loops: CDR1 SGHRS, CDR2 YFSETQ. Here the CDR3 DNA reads TGCGCCAGCAGGCATACAGGGGGCGATTCACCCCTCCACTTT. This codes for CASRHTGGDSPLHF.

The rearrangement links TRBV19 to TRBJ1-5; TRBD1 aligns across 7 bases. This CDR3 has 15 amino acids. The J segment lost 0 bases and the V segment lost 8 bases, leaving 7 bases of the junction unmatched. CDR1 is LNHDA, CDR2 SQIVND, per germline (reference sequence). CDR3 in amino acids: CASWDSLFSNQPQHF. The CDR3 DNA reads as TGTGCCAGTTGGGACAGTCTTTTTAGCAATCAGCCCCAGCATTTT.

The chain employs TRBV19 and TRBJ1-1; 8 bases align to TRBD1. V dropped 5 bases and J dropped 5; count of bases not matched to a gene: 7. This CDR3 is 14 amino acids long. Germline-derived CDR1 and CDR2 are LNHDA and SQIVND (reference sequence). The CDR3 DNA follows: TGTGCCAGTAGTCACACAGGGGGTAGGACTGAAGCTTTCTTT. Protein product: CASSHTGGRTEAFF.

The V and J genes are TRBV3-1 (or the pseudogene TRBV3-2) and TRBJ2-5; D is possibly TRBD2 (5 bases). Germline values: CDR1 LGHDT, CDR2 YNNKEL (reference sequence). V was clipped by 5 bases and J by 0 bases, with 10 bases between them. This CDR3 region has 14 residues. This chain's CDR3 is CASSWRTHQETQYF. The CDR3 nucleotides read TGTGCCAGCAGCTGGAGGACCCACCAAGAGACCCAGTACTTC.

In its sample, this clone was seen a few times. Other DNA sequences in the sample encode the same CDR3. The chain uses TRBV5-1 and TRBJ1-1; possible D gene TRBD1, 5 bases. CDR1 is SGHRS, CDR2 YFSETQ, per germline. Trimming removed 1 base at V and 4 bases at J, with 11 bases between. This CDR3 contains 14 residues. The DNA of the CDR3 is TGCGCCAGCAGCTTGCAGGGATCAACCACTGAAGCTTTCTTT. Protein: CASSLQGSTTEAFF.

The CDR3 region has the DNA TGTGCCAGCTCAGGCGTTTTGCCGGGGCAGGGGGCGCGTGGCTACACCTTC. Its protein product is CASSGVLPGQGARGYTF. The rearrangement joins TRBV18 to TRBJ1-2; 8 nucleotides line up with TRBD1. Germline V lookup: CDR1 KGHSH, CDR2 LQKENI. There are 17 residues in the CDR3. J was trimmed by 7 bases and V by 5 bases; bases with no gene match: 18. The full variable domain, in which reference TRBV18 and TRBJ1-2 provide the parts outside the CDR3, is NAGVMQNPRHLVRRRGQEARLRCSPMKGHSHVYWYRQLPEEGLKFMVYLQKENIIDESGMPKERFSAEFPKEGPSILRIQQVVRGDSAAYFCASSGVLPGQGARGYTFGSGTRLTVV.

The CDR3 DNA reads TGTGCCAGCAGCTTAGGGGTCAGGGGCTACACCTTC. It yields the protein CASSLGVRGYTF. The gene calls are TRBV7-2 and TRBJ1-2; D ambiguous. Between the trimmed V and J ends, which lost 1 base and 8 bases, there was a span of 8 bases. This CDR3 is built from 12 residues. The germline CDR1 and CDR2 sequences are SGHTA and FQGNSA. Supplemented by reference TRBV7-2 and TRBJ1-2, the full variable domain reads GAGVSQSPSNKVTEKGKDVELRCDPISGHTALYWYRQSLGQGLEFLIYFQGNSAPDKSGLPSDRFSAERTGGSVSTLTIQRTQQEDSAVYLCASSLGVRGYTFGSGTRLTVV.

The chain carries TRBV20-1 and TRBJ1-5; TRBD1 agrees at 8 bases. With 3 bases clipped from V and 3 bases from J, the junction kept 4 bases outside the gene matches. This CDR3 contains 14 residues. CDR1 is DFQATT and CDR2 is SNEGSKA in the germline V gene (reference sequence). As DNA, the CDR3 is TGCAGTGCTAGTTACAGGGGGGCCAATCAGCCCCAGCATTTT. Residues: CSASYRGANQPQHF.

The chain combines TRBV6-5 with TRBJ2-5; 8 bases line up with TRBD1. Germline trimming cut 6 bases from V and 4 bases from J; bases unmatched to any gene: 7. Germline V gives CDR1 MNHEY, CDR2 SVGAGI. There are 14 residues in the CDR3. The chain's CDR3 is CASRRDRLGETQYF. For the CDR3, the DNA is TGTGCCAGCAGGAGGGACAGGCTGGGAGAGACCCAGTACTTC.

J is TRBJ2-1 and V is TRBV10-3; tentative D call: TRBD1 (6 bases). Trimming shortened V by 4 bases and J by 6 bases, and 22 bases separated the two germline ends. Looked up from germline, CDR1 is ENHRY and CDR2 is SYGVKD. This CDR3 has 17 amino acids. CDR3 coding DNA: TGTGCCATCAGTGGGGGGCTAGCTTCTGGGCGGGTCAATGAGCAGTTCTTC. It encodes CAISGGLASGRVNEQFF.

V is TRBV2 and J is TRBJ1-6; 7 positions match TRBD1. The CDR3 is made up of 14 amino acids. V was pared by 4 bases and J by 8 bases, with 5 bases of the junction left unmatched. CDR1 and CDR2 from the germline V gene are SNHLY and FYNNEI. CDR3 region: CASSVRTGYSPLHF. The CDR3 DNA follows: TGTGCCAGCAGTGTTCGGACAGGATATTCACCCCTCCACTTT.

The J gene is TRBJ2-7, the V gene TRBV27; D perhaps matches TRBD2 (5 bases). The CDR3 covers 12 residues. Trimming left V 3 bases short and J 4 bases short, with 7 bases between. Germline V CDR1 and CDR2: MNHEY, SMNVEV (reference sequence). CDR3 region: CASSFRGYEQYF. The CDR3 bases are TGTGCCAGCAGTTTCCGGGGTTACGAGCAGTACTTC.

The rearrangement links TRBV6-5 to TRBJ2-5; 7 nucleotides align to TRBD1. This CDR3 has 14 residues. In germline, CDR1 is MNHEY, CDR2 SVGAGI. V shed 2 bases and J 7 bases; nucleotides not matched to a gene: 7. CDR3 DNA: TGTGCCAGCAGTTACGACAGGGTGATGGGGACCCAGTACTTC. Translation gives CASSYDRVMGTQYF.

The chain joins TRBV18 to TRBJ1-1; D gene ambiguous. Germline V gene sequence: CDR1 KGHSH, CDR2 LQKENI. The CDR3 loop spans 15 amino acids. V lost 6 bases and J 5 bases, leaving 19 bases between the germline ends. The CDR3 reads CASSPGLIGRTEAFF. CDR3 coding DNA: TGTGCCAGCTCCCCCGGACTTATAGGGAGAACTGAAGCTTTCTTT. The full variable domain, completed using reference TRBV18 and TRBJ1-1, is NAGVMQNPRHLVRRRGQEARLRCSPMKGHSHVYWYRQLPEEGLKFMVYLQKENIIDESGMPKERFSAEFPKEGPSILRIQQVVRGDSAAYFCASSPGLIGRTEAFFGQGTRLTVV.

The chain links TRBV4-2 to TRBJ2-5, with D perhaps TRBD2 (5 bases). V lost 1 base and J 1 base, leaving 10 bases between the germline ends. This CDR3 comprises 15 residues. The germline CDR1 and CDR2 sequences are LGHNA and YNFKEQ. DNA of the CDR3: TGTGCCAGCAGCCAAGGCCGCAGCGGCCAAGAGACCCAGTACTTC. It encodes CASSQGRSGQETQYF.

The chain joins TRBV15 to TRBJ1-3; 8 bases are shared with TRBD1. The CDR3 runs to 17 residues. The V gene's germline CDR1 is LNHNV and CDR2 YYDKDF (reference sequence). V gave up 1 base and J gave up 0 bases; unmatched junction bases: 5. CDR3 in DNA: TGTGCCACCAGCAGAGCTGGACAGGGAAGCTCTGGAAACACCATATATTTT. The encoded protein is CATSRAGQGSSGNTIYF.

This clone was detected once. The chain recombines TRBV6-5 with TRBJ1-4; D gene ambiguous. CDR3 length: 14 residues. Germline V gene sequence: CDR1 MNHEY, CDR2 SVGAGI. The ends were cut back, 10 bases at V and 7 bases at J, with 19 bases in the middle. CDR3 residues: CATKAGWGREKLFF. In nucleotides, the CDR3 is TGTGCCACTAAGGCGGGGTGGGGTCGTGAAAAACTGTTTTTT.

CDR3 nucleotides: TGTGCCAGCTCACCACAGCGACAGTACAATCAGCCCCAGCATTTT. It translates to CASSPQRQYNQPQHF. The chain recombines TRBV18 with TRBJ1-5, with D possibly TRBD1 on 5 matching bases. This CDR3 has 15 residues. CDR1 and CDR2 from the germline V gene are KGHSH and LQKENI. The V gene lost 1 base and the J gene lost 3 bases, with 10 bases spanning the gap.

The CDR3: CASSSTANSPLHF. CDR3 in DNA: TGTGCCAGCAGTTCGACAGCAAATTCACCCCTCCACTTT. The genes are TRBV28 and TRBJ1-6, with D tentatively TRBD1 (5 bases). This CDR3 contains 13 residues. Looked up from germline, CDR1 is MDHEN and CDR2 is SYDVKM. The V and J ends lost 4 bases and 7 bases respectively, with 8 bases between them.

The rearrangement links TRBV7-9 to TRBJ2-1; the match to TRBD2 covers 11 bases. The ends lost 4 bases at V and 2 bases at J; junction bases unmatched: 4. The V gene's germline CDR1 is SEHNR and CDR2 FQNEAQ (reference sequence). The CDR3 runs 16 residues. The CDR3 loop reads CASSSIAGGPYNEQFF. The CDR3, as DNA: TGTGCCAGCAGCTCCATAGCGGGGGGGCCCTACAATGAGCAGTTCTTC. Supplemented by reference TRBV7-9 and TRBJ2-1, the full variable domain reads DTGVSQNPRHKITKRGQNVTFRCDPISEHNRLYWYRQTLGQGPEFLTYFQNEAQLEKSRLLSDRFSAERPKGSFSTLEIQRTEQGDSAMYLCASSSIAGGPYNEQFFGPGTRLTVL.